A selection of T cell receptor beta chains follows, all from one sample in a study of metastatic and nonmetastatic thyroid tumors. TCRdb re-called the PCR reads through MiXCR. The sample holds 15,000 to 20,000 clones, 22% seen once. The specimen was tumor tissue. The receptors shown here come from a male donor with papillary thyroid cancer or a benign thyroid nodule (not recorded which). Some clones in this sample may be carry-over from other donors' samples. Both conserved end residues are part of each CDR3. The D gene is left open where the match is weak. Clone size appears in some rows only: once, few, many, or a class for an expanded clone.

j_gene	d_gene	abundance	v_gene	CDR3aa	CDR3nt
TRBJ2-5	TRBD2	many	TRBV20-1	CSASDSGITETQYF	TGCAGTGCGAGTGATAGCGGGATCACAGAGACCCAGTACTTC
TRBJ2-5	NA	NA	TRBV5-1	CASSFYRKETQYF	TGCGCCAGCAGCTTTTACAGAAAAGAGACCCAGTACTTT
TRBJ2-1	TRBD1	many	TRBV9	CASSVEEPGTGNNEQFF	TGTGCCAGCAGCGTAGAGGAACCCGGGACAGGGAACAATGAGCAGTTCTTC
TRBJ2-1	TRBD2	many	TRBV10-1	CASSEIWEREAYNEQFF	TGCGCCAGCAGTGAAATTTGGGAGCGGGAGGCTTACAATGAGCAGTTCTTC
TRBJ2-3	NA	NA	TRBV6-1	CSSSPSGDTQYF	TGTTCCAGCAGCCCATCTGGAGATACGCAGTATTTT
TRBJ1-1	NA	many	TRBV15	CATSRARGGIAEAFF	TGTGCCACCAGCAGAGCTCGAGGAGGGATTGCTGAAGCTTTCTTT
TRBJ1-2	NA	few	TRBV2	CASSEIVGYGHTF	TGTGCCAGCAGTGAGATCGTGGGCTATGGCCACACCTTC
TRBJ1-1	NA	many	TRBV6-2/TRBV6-3	CASSYRSGHANTEAFF	TGTGCCAGCAGTTATCGCTCTGGACATGCGAACACTGAAGCTTTCTTT
TRBJ2-7	NA	medium-sized	TRBV28	CASRKTGTYEQYF	TGTGCCAGCAGAAAAACAGGGACCTACGAGCAGTACTTC
TRBJ2-2	TRBD1	many	TRBV20-1	CSARDYRGPNTGELFF	TGCAGTGCTAGAGATTACAGGGGCCCGAACACCGGGGAGCTGTTTTTT
TRBJ2-5	NA	few	TRBV5-4	CASSLASRGEETQYF	TGTGCCAGCAGCTTGGCTTCCAGGGGGGAAGAGACCCAGTACTTC
TRBJ2-1	NA	many	TRBV4-3	CASSQDWREYNEQFF	TGCGCCAGCAGCCAAGATTGGCGAGAGTACAATGAGCAGTTCTTC
TRBJ2-2	NA	few	TRBV6-1	CASSEVLFTGELFF	TGTGCCAGCAGTGAGGTTCTGTTCACCGGGGAGCTGTTTTTT
TRBJ2-3	TRBD1	NA	TRBV5-1	CASASRDRTLLDTQYF	TGCGCCAGCGCCTCCAGGGACAGGACTTTGTTAGATACGCAGTATTTT
TRBJ1-3	NA	many	TRBV19	CASSIRQFLSGNTIYF	TGTGCCAGTAGTATCCGACAGTTCCTCTCTGGAAACACCATATATTTT
TRBJ1-2	NA	few	TRBV14	CASSPGWGAPDYGYTF	TGTGCCAGCAGCCCAGGGTGGGGGGCGCCGGACTATGGTTACACCTTC
TRBJ2-2	TRBD2	many	TRBV20-1	CSARAPGLVPGELFF	TGCAGTGCTAGAGCTCCCGGACTAGTGCCCGGGGAGCTGTTTTTT
TRBJ2-6	NA	NA	TRBV12-3/TRBV12-4	CASRITPGANVLTF	TGTGCCAGCAGAATAACCCCTGGGGCGAACGTCCTGACTTTC
TRBJ2-1	TRBD2	NA	TRBV10-3	CAIQTLAGGNTEQFF	TGTGCCATCCAAACGCTAGCGGGAGGAAACACTGAGCAGTTCTTC
TRBJ1-4	NA	many	TRBV6-2/TRBV6-3	CASRGGEKLFF	TGTGCCAGCCGAGGGGGTGAAAAACTGTTTTTT
TRBJ2-7	TRBD1	many	TRBV10-3	CAIRRDRGTYEQYF	TGTGCCATTCGGAGAGACAGGGGGACCTACGAGCAGTACTTC
TRBJ2-7	NA	few	TRBV11-3	CASSLGPDYEQYF	TGTGCCAGCAGCTTAGGACCCGACTACGAGCAGTACTTC
TRBJ2-2	NA	many	TRBV7-3	CASSLIGGGGAGELFF	TGTGCCAGCAGCTTAATCGGTGGTGGGGGAGCCGGGGAGCTGTTTTTT
TRBJ2-7	NA	medium-sized	TRBV14	CASSQGGGGITTYEQYF	TGTGCCAGCAGCCAAGGAGGGGGAGGGATTACCACCTACGAGCAGTACTTC
TRBJ2-2	NA	many	TRBV18	CASSPPGLTRVLFF	TGTGCCAGCTCACCACCCGGACTAACGAGGGTGCTGTTTTTT
TRBJ2-3	NA	many	TRBV7-9	CASGPGVSTDTQYF	TGTGCCAGCGGCCCTGGTGTTAGCACAGATACGCAGTATTTT
TRBJ2-3	TRBD1	NA	TRBV11-1	CASSRRTGVFGTDTQYF	TGTGCCAGCAGCCGGCGGACAGGGGTCTTTGGCACAGATACGCAGTATTTT
TRBJ2-7	NA	many	TRBV27	CASSYKPTYEQYF	TGTGCCAGCAGTTACAAACCAACCTACGAGCAGTACTTC
TRBJ1-6	NA	many	TRBV6-1	CASSEADGGNSPLHF	TGTGCCAGCAGTGAAGCGGACGGGGGAAATTCACCCCTCCACTTT
TRBJ1-6	TRBD1	many	TRBV3-1	CASSQGTGGSPLHF	TGTGCCAGCAGCCAAGGGACAGGTGGCTCACCCCTCCACTTT
TRBJ2-2	TRBD2	many	TRBV9	CASSGSGMNTGELFF	TGTGCCAGCAGCGGCAGCGGGATGAACACCGGGGAGCTGTTTTTT
TRBJ1-5	NA	medium-sized	TRBV20-1	CSAGGKGNQPQHF	TGCAGTGCTGGGGGCAAGGGCAATCAGCCCCAGCATTTT
TRBJ1-2	TRBD1	many	TRBV7-6	CASSPTDRGNYGYTF	TGTGCCAGCAGCCCTACCGACAGGGGGAACTATGGCTACACCTTC
TRBJ1-1	TRBD1	many	TRBV30	CACIQGVDTEAFF	TGTGCCTGTATACAGGGGGTGGACACTGAAGCTTTCTTT
TRBJ2-7	NA	many	TRBV11-2	CASSSAPTGIASYEQYF	TGTGCCAGCAGCTCGGCCCCTACAGGGATAGCCTCCTACGAGCAGTACTTC
TRBJ2-5	NA	many	TRBV2	CASSEWGAGVETQYF	TGTGCCAGCAGTGAGTGGGGGGCTGGGGTGGAGACCCAGTACTTC
TRBJ1-6	TRBD1	medium-sized	TRBV6-6	CASSYGQVYNSPLHF	TGTGCCAGCAGTTACGGACAGGTTTATAATTCACCCCTCCACTTT
TRBJ1-3	NA	many	TRBV30	CAWSSGGIPGNTIYF	TGTGCCTGGAGTTCCGGGGGAATCCCTGGAAACACCATATATTTT
TRBJ2-1	NA	NA	TRBV28	CASRTSRRMISYNEQFF	TGTGCCAGCAGGACTAGTCGCCGGATGATCTCCTACAATGAGCAGTTCTTC
TRBJ1-6	TRBD1	many	TRBV15	CATSRGDRNSPLHF	TGTGCCACCAGCAGAGGGGACAGAAATTCACCCCTCCACTTT
TRBJ2-7	NA	medium-sized	TRBV28	CASSLSGSKAHTSYEQYF	TGTGCCAGCAGTTTATCCGGGAGTAAGGCCCATACCTCCTACGAGCAGTACTTC
TRBJ2-7	NA	NA	TRBV20-1	CSARDSDRRLEQYF	TGCAGTGCTAGAGATAGCGACAGGAGACTCGAGCAGTACTTC
TRBJ1-1	NA	NA	TRBV11-2	CASSLGDNTEAFF	TGTGCCAGCAGCTTAGGAGACAACACTGAAGCTTTCTTT
TRBJ1-2	TRBD1	many	TRBV5-1	CASSEDRGGNYGYTF	TGCGCCAGCAGCGAAGACAGGGGAGGTAACTATGGCTACACCTTC
TRBJ2-7	TRBD1	medium-sized	TRBV18	CASSPRGQSSEQYF	TGTGCCAGCTCACCACGGGGACAGTCTTCCGAGCAGTACTTC
TRBJ2-1	TRBD2	many	TRBV7-1	CASSLRGATSGRAFYNEQFF	TGTGCCAGCAGTCTGCGCGGAGCAACTAGCGGGAGGGCCTTCTACAATGAGCAGTTCTTC
TRBJ2-1	TRBD2	many	TRBV6-1	CASRITSGSLNEQFF	TGTGCCAGCAGAATCACTAGCGGGAGTCTCAATGAGCAGTTCTTC
TRBJ2-2	NA	NA	TRBV11-2	CASNYSVNTWELFF	TGTGCCAGCAATTACAGCGTTAACACCTGGGAGCTGTTTTTT
TRBJ2-7	TRBD1	many	TRBV19	CASSMRPGGLRGGEQYF	TGTGCCAGTAGTATGAGACCAGGGGGCCTCCGCGGAGGGGAGCAGTACTTC
TRBJ1-2	TRBD1	many	TRBV27	CASRHGQGAYTF	TGTGCCAGCAGACATGGACAGGGGGCTTACACCTTC
TRBJ2-7	NA	NA	TRBV10-1	CASSESISNEQDF	TGCGCCAGCAGTGAGTCAATCTCCAACGAGCAGGACTTC
TRBJ2-2	TRBD2	NA	TRBV3-1	CASSHRSSGGTGELFF	TGTGCCAGCAGCCATCGGTCTAGCGGAGGGACCGGGGAGCTGTTTTTT
TRBJ2-7	NA	many	TRBV7-8	CASSWAGDYEQYF	TGTGCCAGCAGCTGGGCAGGGGACTACGAGCAGTACTTC
TRBJ2-7	NA	NA	TRBV19	CASSIGGRRYEQDF	TGTGCCAGTAGTATAGGGGGCAGGCGCTACGAGCAGGACTTC
TRBJ2-7	NA	many	TRBV11-1	CASSLLAVSEQYF	TGTGCCAGCAGCTTATTAGCAGTTTCCGAGCAGTACTTC
TRBJ1-4	NA	many	TRBV28	CASSLFGEKLFF	TGTGCCAGCAGTTTGTTTGGAGAAAAACTGTTTTTT
TRBJ1-1	NA	many	TRBV18	CASSSERLHTGTEAFF	TGTGCCAGCTCATCTGAAAGGCTGCATACGGGCACTGAAGCTTTCTTT
TRBJ1-3	NA	NA	TRBV4-1	CASSQEDPGAAGNTIYF	TGCGCCAGCAGCCAAGAAGACCCAGGGGCGGCTGGAAACACCATATATTTT
TRBJ2-3	NA	medium-sized	TRBV6-1	CASPRGQGEVWDTQYF	TGTGCCAGCCCGAGGGGTCAGGGCGAAGTTTGGGATACGCAGTATTTT